This entry lists 2 T cell receptor beta chains sequenced from one sample in a study of blood T cell repertoires in COVID-19. Repertoires were generated with immunoSEQ multiplex PCR, while TCRdb's copy carries only in-frame clones and drops some. The repertoire holds about 220,000 clones, around four fifths seen once, with 20% in the top ten. Material: peripheral blood. These receptors came from a man aged 25 to 40 with active or convalescent COVID-19.

The gene calls are TRBV18 and TRBJ2-2, with D possibly matching TRBD2 (5 bases). The V gene lost 0 bases and the J gene lost 1 base, with 6 bases spanning the gap. The CDR3 is 15 residues long. The germline V gene encodes CDR1 KGHSH and CDR2 LQKENI. CDR3 region: CASSPPRVNTGELFF. Here the CDR3 DNA reads TGTGCCAGCTCACCACCGAGGGTGAACACCGGGGAGCTGTTTTTT.

This clone was seen more than once but under ten times. The rearrangement joins TRBV5-1 to TRBJ2-7, with a weak D call TRBD1 (7 bases). The CDR3 is 14 residues long. CDR1 is SGHRS, CDR2 YFSETQ, per germline. V was clipped by 4 bases and J by 7 bases, with 18 bases between them. DNA for the CDR3: TGCGCCAGCAGCGCGGGACAGTCCTACGAAGAGCAGTACTTC. Its translation is CASSAGQSYEEQYF.